A selection of T cell receptor beta chains follows, all from one sample in a study of T-cell memory formation after mild COVID-19. MiXCR, applied by TCRdb to the 5' RACE reads, yields one record per CDR3 protein. The sample contains about 400,000 distinct CDR3 sequences, 20% to 30% of which appear only once. Material: PBMCs or a T cell subset sorted from them (not recorded which). The receptors stem from an adult woman who had mild COVID-19 (a few samples of this study predate the infection). Cell type and time point are not known. Each CDR3 is given with its conserved first and last residue. A D gene is named only where the DNA matches it firmly. Clone size appears in some rows only: once, few, many, or a class for an expanded clone.

CDR3aa | CDR3nt | v_gene | abundance | d_gene | j_gene
CSARPGGLGILATDTQYF | TGCAGTGCTAGGCCTGGAGGGCTCGGTATCCTAGCCACAGATACGCAGTATTTT | TRBV20-1 | few | NA | TRBJ2-3
CASSLTGPTSTGELFF | TGTGCCAGCAGCTTAACAGGCCCGACCTCCACCGGGGAGCTGTTTTTT | TRBV7-2 | many | NA | TRBJ2-2
CASSPGGRGANVLTF | TGTGCCAGCAGCCCCGGGGGGAGAGGGGCCAACGTCCTGACTTTC | TRBV5-6 | NA | TRBD2 | TRBJ2-6
CASSLGTGTGNYGYTF | TGTGCCAGCAGTTTAGGAACCGGGACAGGGAACTATGGCTACACCTTC | TRBV12-3/TRBV12-4 | NA | TRBD1 | TRBJ1-2
CASSPGGPGFHQPQHF | TGTGCCAGCAGCCCCGGGGGCCCGGGTTTCCATCAGCCCCAGCATTTT | TRBV7-9 | NA | NA | TRBJ1-5
CASSYSRTGVVNGYTF | TGTGCCAGCAGTTACTCGAGGACAGGGGTGGTGAATGGCTACACCTTC | TRBV6-5 | once | TRBD1 | TRBJ1-2
CATSDAGQGSYEQYF | TGTGCCACCAGTGATGCGGGACAGGGTAGCTACGAGCAGTACTTC | TRBV24-1 | few | TRBD1 | TRBJ2-7
CATSAGQGPETQYF | TGTGCCACCAGTGCAGGACAGGGTCCCGAGACCCAGTACTTC | TRBV24-1 | NA | TRBD1 | TRBJ2-5
CSVEKRGQGYGYTF | TGCAGCGTTGAGAAGAGGGGACAGGGGTATGGCTACACCTTC | TRBV29-1 | NA | TRBD1 | TRBJ1-2
CSVDRTSGGSYNEQFF | TGCAGCGTTGACCGGACTAGCGGGGGCTCCTACAATGAGCAGTTCTTC | TRBV29-1 | NA | TRBD2 | TRBJ2-1
CASSLGQSNNEQFF | TGCGCCAGCAGCTTGGGCCAATCCAACAATGAGCAGTTCTTC | TRBV5-1 | few | NA | TRBJ2-1
CAISEDAGEYYEQYF | TGTGCCATCAGTGAGGACGCGGGGGAATACTACGAGCAGTACTTC | TRBV10-3 | few | TRBD2 | TRBJ2-7
CSATKTGRNEAFF | TGCAGTGCTACAAAGACAGGGCGTAATGAAGCTTTCTTT | TRBV20-1 | few | TRBD1 | TRBJ1-1
CASSLNPSGWNRGTGELFF | TGTGCCAGCAGCTTAAATCCCTCCGGTTGGAACAGGGGTACCGGGGAGCTGTTTTTT | TRBV7-2 | NA | TRBD1 | TRBJ2-2
CSAPNRETQYF | TGCAGTGCACCCAACAGGGAGACCCAGTACTTC | TRBV20-1 | NA | NA | TRBJ2-5
CASSIDKGTNQLEAFF | TGTGCCAGCAGCATAGACAAGGGAACGAACCAACTTGAAGCTTTCTTT | TRBV7-9 | few | NA | TRBJ1-1
CASSVGAGGSSYEQYF | TGTGCCAGCAGCGTAGGGGCAGGAGGAAGCTCCTACGAGCAGTACTTC | TRBV9 | few | NA | TRBJ2-7
CATSRTSGRLLEQFF | TGTGCCACCAGCAGGACTAGCGGGAGACTCTTGGAGCAGTTCTTC | TRBV15 | NA | TRBD2 | TRBJ2-1
CSVESTDTQYF | TGCAGCGTTGAAAGCACAGATACGCAGTATTTT | TRBV29-1 | few | NA | TRBJ2-3
CASSLGDSVTDTQYF | TGTGCCAGCAGCTTGGGGGACAGCGTCACAGATACGCAGTATTTT | TRBV5-5 | NA | TRBD1 | TRBJ2-3
CAISELSGASTDTQYF | TGTGCCATCAGTGAGTTGAGCGGGGCTAGCACAGATACGCAGTATTTT | TRBV10-3 | NA | TRBD2 | TRBJ2-3
CASSLNAGLGSNQPQHF | TGTGCCAGCAGCTTGAATGCTGGTCTGGGCTCCAATCAGCCCCAGCATTTT | TRBV5-5 | few | NA | TRBJ1-5
CASSFRGGEQFF | TGTGCCAGCAGCTTCCGGGGAGGTGAGCAGTTCTTC | TRBV7-2 | once | NA | TRBJ2-1
CASSRRRNQGTDTQYF | TGTGCCAGCAGCAGAAGGCGGAACCAAGGGACAGATACGCAGTATTTT | TRBV12-3/TRBV12-4 | few | NA | TRBJ2-3
CASSLFRGNTNQPQHF | TGTGCCAGCAGCTTGTTCAGGGGAAATACCAATCAGCCCCAGCATTTT | TRBV5-6 | few | NA | TRBJ1-5
CASSRGTGFVTEAFF | TGTGCCAGCAGCCGCGGGACAGGGTTCGTCACTGAAGCTTTCTTT | TRBV12-3/TRBV12-4 | many | TRBD1 | TRBJ1-1
CASSQELRVSTDTQYF | TGTGCCAGCAGCCAAGAGTTAAGGGTTAGCACAGATACGCAGTATTTT | TRBV3-1 | NA | NA | TRBJ2-3
CASSLLPDYHTQYF | TGTGCCAGCAGTTTATTGCCTGATTATCATACGCAGTATTTT | TRBV27 | NA | NA | TRBJ2-3